The sequence of this TCR beta chain was determined in a study of blood T cells in healthy people across ages. Study observations and caveats: Compared with aged donors, long-lived donors showed fewer expanded clones, suggesting selection.

The CDR3 is made up of 13 amino acids. V was pared by 6 bases and J by 4 bases, with 10 bases between. Per germline, CDR1 MNHEY and CDR2 SVGEGT. With regard to this clonotype: Its antigen is not known.

Alongside a J-beta primer mix, a sample-barcoded 5' primer served in a second PCR lasting roughly 6 to 11 cycles. MiXCR was run by TCRdb on the 5' RACE reads, yielding one entry per CDR3 protein. The sample comprises under 1,000,000 distinct CDR3 sequences, about 46% of which are singletons, and around 18% rests with the top ten. The receptor's source is an elderly man in good health. The sample comprised blood. The rearrangement links TRBV6-2 or TRBV6-3 to TRBJ1-5; D possibly corresponds to TRBD1 (6 bases). CDR3 region: CASRPQGNQPQHF. Here the CDR3 DNA reads TGTGCCAGCAGGCCACAGGGAAATCAGCCCCAGCATTTT.